Detailed here is one TCR beta chain. This sample was taken from a study of blood T cell repertoires in COVID-19. About the research overall: Acute and convalescent COVID-19 samples came from the United States, Italy and Spain. The analysed material was cDNA or gDNA that came from T cells, B-cell-depleted T cells, or PBMCs.

Per the original methods: Estimates of nucleated cell counts were drawn from the amplification of reference gene primers. The repertoire was sequenced with immunoSEQ multiplex PCR; TCRdb's copy has only in-frame clones and lacks some. The V and J calls and the clone size are those of that table, but D and trimming were determined from the DNA. This table holds 200,000 or so clones, about 85% found once. V was pared by 3 bases and J by 9 bases, with 8 bases of the junction left unmatched. Germline CDR1 and CDR2: MDHEN and SYDVKM. The CDR3 is made up of 15 amino acids. This chain uses TRBV28 with TRBJ2-1, with 10 bases that match TRBD2. The receptor was derived from a man between 65 and 80 years old with active or convalescent COVID-19. Source material: peripheral blood. The CDR3 sequence: CASSFTSGTQGEQFF. In nucleotides, the CDR3 is TGTGCCAGCAGTTTTACTAGCGGGACACAGGGTGAGCAGTTCTTC.